This TCR beta chain came from a study of blood T cell repertoires in COVID-19. Across the study: PBMCs, B-cell-depleted T cells, or T cells provided the cDNA or gDNA that made up the material.

Profiling relied on immunoSEQ multiplex PCR, and the TCRdb table lists in-frame clones only, not all of them. The sample gives tens of thousands of clones, 82% of which show up once; roughly an eighth is in the top ten. This CDR3 region has 14 residues. Deletions cut 5 bases from V and 0 bases from J, with 8 bases between. Per germline, CDR1 SEHNR and CDR2 FQNEAQ (reference sequence). This sequence originates from an elderly woman with acute or convalescent COVID-19. The specimen was peripheral blood. V is TRBV7-9 and J is TRBJ1-3; D is unresolved. CDR3 loop: CASSPRVSGNTIYF. The CDR3 coding sequence is TGTGCCAGCAGCCCGCGGGTCTCTGGAAACACCATATATTTT.